These 5 T cell receptor beta chains came from one sample sequenced in a study of blood T cell repertoires in COVID-19 (TCRdb year 2020). The library was built by means of the immunoSEQ multiplex PCR assay. TCRdb obtained this table from immuneACCESS and retained in-frame rearrangements with V and J assigned. These tables miss some clones; where compared with another copy, unresolved V genes account for less than half of the shortfall, and the remainder is unexplained. The table for this sample lists approximately 250,000 clones; nearly 95% of them were counted only once. Around 0.83% of the sample rests with the top ten. The sequencing input was peripheral blood. The receptors stem from a man aged 25-40 years with COVID-19, enrolled during active disease.

This chain connects TRBV13 to TRBJ2-7; the D is unclear. Germline lookup yields CDR1 PRHDT and CDR2 FYEKMQ (reference sequence). The CDR3 runs to 14 residues. Trimming took off 5 bases at V and 6 bases at J, with 17 bases between the two ends. CDR3 sequence: CASSPIPQSGEQYF. The CDR3 DNA follows: TGTGCCAGCAGCCCAATACCCCAATCGGGCGAGCAGTACTTC.

The chain has TRBV10-3 and TRBJ2-3; 11 bases line up with TRBD2. Germline-derived CDR1 and CDR2 are ENHRY and SYGVKD. The CDR3 is 16 amino acids. V shed 6 bases, J shed 1 base, and the junction held 6 bases outside the gene matches. CDR3 DNA sequence: TGTGCCATCAGGATGAAACTAGCGGGGGGCACAGATACGCAGTATTTT. The encoded protein is CAIRMKLAGGTDTQYF.

Only one count was recorded for this clone. The rearrangement links TRBV3-1 (or the pseudogene TRBV3-2) to TRBJ2-7, with 9 bases lining up with TRBD2. CDR3 length: 13 amino acids. V gave up 7 bases and J gave up 3 bases; unmatched junction bases: 4. Germline CDR1 reads LGHDT; CDR2 reads YNNKEL (reference sequence). CDR3 loop: CASTGTSFYEQYF. The CDR3 DNA reads as TGTGCCAGCACTGGGACTAGCTTCTACGAGCAGTACTTC.

V and J are TRBV7-3 and TRBJ2-7; D might be TRBD2 (5 bases). Per germline, CDR1 SGHTA and CDR2 FQGTGA. CDR3 length: 12 amino acids. The V end lost 5 bases, the J end lost 10 bases, and 15 bases lay between the germline ends. The CDR3 nucleotides read TGTGCCAGCAGCCAATCATCCGGGATACAGTACTTC. Translation: CASSQSSGIQYF.

The chain is built from TRBV9 and TRBJ1-1, with TRBD1 identical over 8 bases. The V gene end was trimmed by 4 bases and the J gene end by 1 base; junction bases not matched to a gene: 3. There are 14 residues in the CDR3. Germline values: CDR1 SGDLS, CDR2 YYNGEE. CDR3 amino acids: CASSLGTGNTEAFF. In nucleotides, the CDR3 is TGTGCCAGCAGCCTCGGGACAGGGAACACTGAAGCTTTCTTT.